This T cell receptor (beta chain) was documented in a study of T cells in Graves' hyperthyroidism and ophthalmopathy. Study summary: Peripheral blood specimens were obtained at initial diagnosis, prior to any treatment. Study-level points and caveats: Separating ophthalmopathy from stable hyperthyroidism was achieved by a 13 V-J model.

Deletions cut 4 bases from V and 6 bases from J, with 18 bases between. The CDR3 is 15 residues long. From RNA transcripts, TCR beta CDR3 regions were amplified. Using the HTBI primer set, a first-round RT-PCR was run on the TCR CDR3. TCRdb re-called the multiplex PCR reads through MiXCR, storing one row per CDR3 protein. The profile shows roughly 570,000 distinct CDR3 sequences, 15% to 19% of them singletons. Absent ophthalmopathy progression within 18 months defined stable Graves' hyperthyroidism. Diagnosis relied on clinical symptoms, serum thyroxine and TRAb, thyroid ultrasound and orbital computed tomography. This clonotype came up many times. Its target is not known.

Sequenced material: blood. The sequence came from a woman aged 30 to 39 with Graves' hyperthyroidism. This sequence joins TRBV12-3 or TRBV12-4 and TRBJ1-2, with a weak D call TRBD1 (6 bases). The CDR3 coding sequence is TGTGCCAGCAGTTCTTTTGACAGGAGGAGCGATGGCTACACCTTC. Amino acid sequence: CASSSFDRRSDGYTF.